This is a list of T cell receptor beta chains from one sample in a study of cytomegalovirus exposure and HLA in healthy donors. Clones were sequenced by immunoSEQ multiplex PCR, and TCRdb holds only the in-frame ones, with some missing. Here the sample spans about 150,000 clones, about three quarters being singletons. The sample comprised PBMCs. The source of these receptors is a woman in her thirties or forties in good health and CMV-seronegative. CDR3s include the opening cysteine and the closing phenylalanine or tryptophan. D genes are given only for firm matches. Clone size is shown for a subset of rows, as once, few, many or a class of expanded clone.

d_gene	len	j_gene	v_gene	abundance	CDR3aa
.	15	TRBJ2-2	TRBV5-6	.	CASSLTGYYTGELFF
.	15	TRBJ2-4	TRBV4-1	few	CASSPTELAKNIQYF
.	14	TRBJ1-5	TRBV18	.	CASSRESGGQPQHF
.	13	TRBJ2-5	TRBV7-3	.	CASSLRHEETQYF
.	13	TRBJ1-5	TRBV2	.	CASLENPDQPQHF
.	14	TRBJ1-1	TRBV6-5	.	CASSYGGVNTEAFF
TRBD1	15	TRBJ2-7	TRBV7-8	.	CASSADRTGSYEQYF
.	14	TRBJ1-1	TRBV4-1	.	CASSLPARGTEAFF
TRBD1	15	TRBJ2-1	TRBV5-1	.	CASSWGDRDYNEQFF
.	20	TRBJ1-2	TRBV21-1	once	CASKDPSITGTGATNYGYTF
TRBD2	17	TRBJ2-7	TRBV5-4	.	CASSLTSLAGTAYEQYF
TRBD1	14	TRBJ1-2	TRBV2	.	CASSPSTGNYGYTF
TRBD1	15	TRBJ1-2	TRBV5-1	.	CASSLGTGYMYGYTF
TRBD1	15	TRBJ1-5	TRBV5-4	few	CASSRDRVVYQPQHF
.	11	TRBJ2-3	TRBV5-5	.	CASNQGFTQYF
TRBD2	15	TRBJ2-1	TRBV5-6	few	CASSPPPGTSYEQFF
TRBD1	16	TRBJ2-2	TRBV19	.	CASSTTGGANTGELFF
.	12	TRBJ1-2	TRBV4-1	.	CASSPGLGGYTF
.	16	TRBJ2-6	TRBV4-1	.	CASTVQGSPGANVLTF
.	15	TRBJ2-1	TRBV6-5	.	CASSWRGPSLNEQFF
TRBD1	15	TRBJ1-2	TRBV4-2	.	CASSLSGQGADGYTF
TRBD1	15	TRBJ2-7	TRBV2	few	CASMSQGTSSYEQYF
.	15	TRBJ2-2	TRBV5-4	.	CASSLAGVDTGELFF
.	14	TRBJ2-1	TRBV16	.	CASSQWGLMNEQFF
TRBD2	16	TRBJ2-3	TRBV2	.	CASSLHPSGGTDTQYF
.	12	TRBJ1-1	TRBV7-9	.	CASSYGDTEAFF
TRBD1	14	TRBJ2-2	TRBV7-6	.	CASSLGQGTGELFF
.	13	TRBJ2-4	TRBV5-8	once	CASSPEGGDIQYF
.	14	TRBJ1-1	TRBV10-3	once	CAISTGTSNTEAFF
TRBD1	16	TRBJ1-3	TRBV18	once	CASSPVRGNSGNTIYF
.	15	TRBJ2-7	TRBV7-2	.	CASSLVPHRSNEQYF
.	15	TRBJ2-4	TRBV28	.	CASRPQGLAKNIQYF